This T cell receptor beta chain originates from a study of radiotherapy plus CTLA-4 blockade in lung cancer. In germline, CDR1 is SGHRS, CDR2 YFSETQ. V lost 4 bases, J lost 7 bases, and 9 bases stayed unmatched. The length of the CDR3 is 15 residues. General study findings and limits: Among blood TCR repertoires after radiotherapy plus ipilimumab, tumor-derived clones expanded.

To note about this clone: The antigen is undetermined.

Clones were read by immunoSEQ multiplex PCR, and TCRdb kept only the in-frame ones, dropping some. The repertoire holds about 97,000 clones, with 65% to 75% as singletons. The material sequenced was peripheral blood, taken from a patient treated with radiotherapy plus ipilimumab. This chain connects TRBV5-1 to TRBJ1-1, with 11 positions matching TRBD1. This TCR was recovered from a human donor with non-small cell lung cancer who had a partial response to radiotherapy plus ipilimumab. Some clones in this sample may be carry-over from other donors' samples. The chain's CDR3 is CASSGGGQGANEAFF. For the CDR3, the DNA is TGCGCCAGCAGCGGGGGAGGACAGGGGGCGAATGAAGCTTTCTTT.